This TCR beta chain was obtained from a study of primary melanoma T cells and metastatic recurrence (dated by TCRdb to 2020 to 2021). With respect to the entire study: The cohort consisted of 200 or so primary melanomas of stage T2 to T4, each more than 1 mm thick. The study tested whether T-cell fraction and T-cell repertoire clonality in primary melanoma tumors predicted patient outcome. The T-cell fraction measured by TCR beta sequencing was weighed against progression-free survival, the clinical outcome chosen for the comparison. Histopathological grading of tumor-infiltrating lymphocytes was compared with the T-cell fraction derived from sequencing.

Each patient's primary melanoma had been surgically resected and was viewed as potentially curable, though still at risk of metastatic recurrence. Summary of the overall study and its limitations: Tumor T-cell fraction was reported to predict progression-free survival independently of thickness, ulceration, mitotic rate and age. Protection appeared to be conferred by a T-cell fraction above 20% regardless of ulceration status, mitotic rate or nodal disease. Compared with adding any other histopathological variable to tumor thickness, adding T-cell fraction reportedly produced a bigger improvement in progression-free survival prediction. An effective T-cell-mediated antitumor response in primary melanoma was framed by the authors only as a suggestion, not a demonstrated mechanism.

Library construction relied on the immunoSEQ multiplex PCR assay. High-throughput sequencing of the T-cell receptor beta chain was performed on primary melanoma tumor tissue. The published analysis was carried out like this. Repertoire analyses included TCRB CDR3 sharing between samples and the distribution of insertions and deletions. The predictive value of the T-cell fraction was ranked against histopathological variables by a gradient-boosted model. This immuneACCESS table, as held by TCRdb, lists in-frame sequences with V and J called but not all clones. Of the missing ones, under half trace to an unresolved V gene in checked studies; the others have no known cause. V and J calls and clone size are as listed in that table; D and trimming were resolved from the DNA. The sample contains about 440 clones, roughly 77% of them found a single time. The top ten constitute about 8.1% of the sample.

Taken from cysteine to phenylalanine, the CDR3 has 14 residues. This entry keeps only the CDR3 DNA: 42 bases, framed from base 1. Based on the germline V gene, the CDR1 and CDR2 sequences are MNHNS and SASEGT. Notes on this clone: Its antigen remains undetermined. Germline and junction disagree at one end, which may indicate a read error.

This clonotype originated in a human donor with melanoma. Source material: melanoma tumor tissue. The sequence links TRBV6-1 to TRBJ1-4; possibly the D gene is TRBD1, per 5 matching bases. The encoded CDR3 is CAISEGTFNEKLFF. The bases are TGTGCCATCAGTGAAGGGACTTTTAATGAAAAACTGTTTTTT.